The source of this T cell receptor beta chain is a study of glioma-infiltrating T cells. Study-level points and caveats: Tissue and blood shared very few CDR3 sequences. Non-neoplastic patients had below-expected tissue-blood divergence, while all gliomas exceeded expectation.

Germline V lookup: CDR1 DFQATT, CDR2 SNEGSKA (reference sequence). Trimming removed 3 bases from V and 1 base from J; junction bases left unmatched: 16. This CDR3 has 18 amino acids. Amplification of TCR alpha and beta CDR3 regions from RNA used iRepertoire nested multiplex PCR. For one-step reverse transcription and amplification, about 90-400 ng of tissue mRNA or PBMC total RNA was used. TCRdb reprocessed the multiplex PCR reads with MiXCR, giving one entry per CDR3 protein. This table has 100,000 to 150,000 distinct CDR3 sequences, roughly 24% appearing once. This clonotype was seen at least ten times. Its antigen is currently unknown.

The receptor was isolated from a human donor with low-grade glioma or glioblastoma, undergoing nonglioma brain surgery, or in good health (not recorded which). The specimen was glioma tissue, nonneoplastic brain tissue, or PBMCs (not recorded which). The V call is TRBV20-1, the J call TRBJ2-5; TRBD2 matches 8 bases. CDR3 protein: CSASHTGLATGPQETQYF. The CDR3 DNA sequence: TGCAGTGCTAGTCACACCGGACTAGCTACAGGACCCCAAGAGACCCAGTACTTC.